The 21 T cell receptor beta chains listed next were all sequenced from one sample in a study of shared clonotypes between healthy human individuals. Some clones are missing from TCRdb's copy, which holds only in-frame ones; the method was immunoSEQ multiplex PCR. The sample holds nearly 1,000,000 clones, 76% seen once. The specimen sequenced was memory CD4+ T cells sorted from blood. Stated subset: CD45RA-negative fraction. The receptors were sampled from a man younger than 35 in good health.

This clone was seen a handful of times. The chain carries TRBV6-1 and TRBJ2-5, with 9 positions matching TRBD1. Germline lookup yields CDR1 MNHNS and CDR2 SASEGT. With 7 bases clipped from V and 5 bases from J, the junction kept 5 bases outside the gene matches. This CDR3 has 13 amino acids. The CDR3 DNA reads as TGTGCCAGCACTTGGACAGGGGAGGAGACCCAGTACTTC. Its protein product is CASTWTGEETQYF.

The chain employs TRBV6-5 and TRBJ1-3; D may be TRBD1 (6 bases). CDR3 length: 15 residues. Germline V CDR1 and CDR2: MNHEY, SVGAGI. With 4 bases removed from V and 7 bases from J, the gap between germline ends came to 17 bases. CDR3 DNA sequence: TGTGCCAGCAGTTCCTCTCGGGCAGGGGCGAACACCATATATTTT. This sequence encodes CASSSSRAGANTIYF.

Comment on this clone: Other DNA sequences from this sample encode an identical CDR3 as well. The chain uses TRBV6-1 and TRBJ2-7, with TRBD1 matching over 9 bases. The V gene's germline CDR1 is MNHNS and CDR2 SASEGT. The CDR3 has 15 residues. With V trimmed by 3 bases and J by 3 bases, 6 bases remained unmatched. The CDR3 sequence is CASSDRDRAVYEQYF. CDR3 in DNA: TGTGCCAGCAGTGATCGGGACAGGGCAGTCTACGAGCAGTACTTC.

The CDR3 protein is CAWTSQTNTEAFF. The CDR3 DNA reads TGTGCCTGGACGAGCCAGACGAACACTGAAGCTTTCTTT. The chain combines TRBV30 with TRBJ1-1; D is uncertain. This CDR3 comprises 13 residues. Germline V gene lookup returns CDR1 GTSNPN and CDR2 SVGIG (reference sequence). Trimming cost V 4 bases and J 1 base, with 10 bases left between them. Using reference TRBV30 and TRBJ1-1 for the parts outside the CDR3, the full variable domain is SQTIHQWPATLVQPVGSPLSLECTVEGTSNPNLYWYRQAAGRGLQLLFYSVGIGQISSEVPQNLSASRPQDRQFILSSKKLLLSDSGFYLCAWTSQTNTEAFFGQGTRLTVV.

The V call is TRBV7-2, the J call TRBJ2-3; TRBD2 agrees at 8 bases. The trim removed 3 bases at V and 4 bases at J, leaving 0 bases unmatched. CDR1 and CDR2 from the germline V gene are SGHTA and FQGNSA. This CDR3 is built from 13 residues. The CDR3 coding sequence is TGTGCCAGCAGCTTCGGGGGGGCAGATACGCAGTATTTT. It encodes CASSFGGADTQYF.

The chain employs TRBV5-4 and TRBJ2-3; D uncertain. CDR3 length equals 15 residues. Trimming took off 0 bases at V and 3 bases at J, with 11 bases between the two ends. Germline V CDR1 and CDR2: SGHNT, YYREEE (reference sequence). CDR3 region: CASSLAAFSTDTQYF. DNA of the CDR3: TGTGCCAGCAGCTTGGCCGCATTTTCAACAGATACGCAGTATTTT.

J is TRBJ1-4 and V is TRBV9; 8 bases agree with TRBD1. Germline-derived CDR1 and CDR2 are SGDLS and YYNGEE. After removal of 5 bases from V and 8 bases from J, the junction contained 8 bases not matched to a gene. The CDR3 has 14 residues. CDR3 loop: CASSVDRVGEKLFF. The CDR3 DNA is TGTGCCAGCAGTGTGGACAGGGTTGGAGAAAAACTGTTTTTT.

The V call is TRBV6-5, the J call TRBJ2-7; TRBD1 aligns across 7 bases. The CDR3 runs 15 residues. Losses at the gene ends were 4 bases for V and 1 base for J; bases not matched to a gene: 7. The germline CDR1 and CDR2 sequences are MNHEY and SVGAGI. This chain's CDR3 is CASSSQPGQSYEQYF. Written as DNA, the CDR3 is TGTGCCAGCAGTTCCCAGCCGGGACAGTCCTACGAGCAGTACTTC.

The chain recombines TRBV5-4 with TRBJ2-1; D call uncertain. V gave up 5 bases and J gave up 3 bases, with 15 bases separating them. Germline-derived CDR1 and CDR2 are SGHNT and YYREEE (reference sequence). The CDR3 has 15 amino acids. The CDR3 is CASRSHMELYNEQFF. The CDR3 DNA sequence: TGTGCCAGCAGAAGTCACATGGAGCTCTACAATGAGCAGTTCTTC.

The chain combines TRBV5-4 with TRBJ2-3; TRBD2 agrees at 7 bases. The V gene's germline CDR1 is SGHNT and CDR2 YYREEE (reference sequence). The CDR3 runs 16 residues. The trim removed 1 base at V and 2 bases at J, leaving 7 bases unmatched. CDR3 bases: TGTGCCAGCAGCTTGAGGCTAGCGGAAAACACAGATACGCAGTATTTT. This gives the protein CASSLRLAENTDTQYF.

This rearrangement joins TRBV5-1 to TRBJ2-7; 10 nucleotides align to TRBD2. The CDR3 is 15 residues long. From germline, CDR1 is SGHRS and CDR2 YFSETQ. The trim removed 0 bases at V and 2 bases at J, leaving 2 bases unmatched. For the CDR3, the DNA is TGCGCCAGCAGCTTGGGGACTAGCGGTACCTACGAGCAGTACTTC. Encoded protein: CASSLGTSGTYEQYF.

CDR3: CASGSEGTDTQYF. The CDR3, as DNA: TGCGCCAGCGGATCGGAGGGCACAGATACGCAGTATTTT. The rearrangement uses TRBV5-1 and TRBJ2-3, with D possibly being TRBD2 (5 bases). This CDR3 contains 13 residues. The V gene's germline CDR1 is SGHRS and CDR2 YFSETQ. V lost 7 bases and J 1 base, leaving 10 bases between the germline ends.

The chain employs TRBV5-1 and TRBJ2-3, with D possibly TRBD1 on 5 matching bases. Germline V lookup: CDR1 SGHRS, CDR2 YFSETQ. Trimming left V 0 bases short and J 10 bases short, with 15 bases between. The CDR3 extends over 14 amino acids. The CDR3 DNA follows: TGCGCCAGCAGCTTGGTCGGCTCAGGGTCTGCGCAGTATTTT. Its protein is CASSLVGSGSAQYF.

CDR3 sequence: CASSIAGQGETQYF. Written as DNA, the CDR3 is TGTGCCAGTAGTATAGCGGGGCAAGGAGAGACCCAGTACTTC. The chain is built from TRBV19 and TRBJ2-5; D is perhaps TRBD1 or TRBD2 (5 bases each). CDR1 is LNHDA and CDR2 is SQIVND in the germline V gene (reference sequence). This CDR3 has 14 residues. V lost 1 base to trimming and J lost 4 bases, with 10 bases between them. Combining the CDR3 with reference TRBV19 and TRBJ2-5 gives the whole variable domain DGGITQSPKYLFRKEGQNVTLSCEQNLNHDAMYWYRQDPGQGLRLIYYSQIVNDFQKGDIAEGYSVSREKKESFPLTVTSAQKNPTAFYLCASSIAGQGETQYFGPGTRLLVL.

V gene TRBV4-3 combines with J gene TRBJ1-2; 8 bases are shared with TRBD1. From germline, CDR1 is LGHNA and CDR2 YSLEER. The CDR3 consists of 16 residues. V lost 1 base to trimming and J lost 4 bases; unmatched junction nucleotides: 8. CDR3 amino acids: CASSQGGTGKIYGYTF. The CDR3 nucleotides are TGCGCCAGCAGCCAAGGCGGGACAGGAAAAATCTATGGCTACACCTTC.

The sample holds a few counts of this clone. V gene TRBV29-1 combines with J gene TRBJ1-2, with no clear D. CDR1 and CDR2 from the germline V gene are SQVTM and ANQGSEA. The ends were cut back, 7 bases at V and 7 bases at J, with 16 bases in the middle. The CDR3 spans 12 residues. CDR3 in amino acids: CSAVGSYGGYTF. The CDR3 DNA reads TGCAGCGCCGTAGGATCGTACGGTGGCTACACCTTC.

V and J are TRBV2 and TRBJ2-5, with 7 bases that match TRBD1. V was clipped by 5 bases and J by 4 bases; unmatched bases: 7. The CDR3 is 14 residues long. The V gene's germline CDR1 is SNHLY and CDR2 FYNNEI. CDR3: CASSSQGVGETQYF. In DNA, the CDR3 is TGTGCCAGCAGTAGCCAGGGGGTGGGAGAGACCCAGTACTTC.

The gene calls are TRBV14 and TRBJ1-6; possibly TRBD1 for D (6 bases). V lost 1 base to trimming and J lost 7 bases, with 11 bases between them. The CDR3 totals 15 residues. Per the germline V gene, CDR1 is SGHDN and CDR2 is FVKESK. As DNA, the CDR3 is TGTGCCAGCAGCCAAGGACAGGCCAGGAATTCACCCCTCCACTTT. Amino acids: CASSQGQARNSPLHF.

This clone was counted between two and nine times. The rearrangement links TRBV11-3 to TRBJ2-1; D is possibly TRBD2 (5 bases). Germline V gene sequence: CDR1 SGHNT, CDR2 YENEEA. The CDR3 contains 16 residues. The V gene lost 1 base and the J gene lost 4 bases, with 14 bases spanning the gap. The DNA of the CDR3 is TGTGCCAGCAGCTTAGTTGTTAGCGAAGATTACAATGAGCAGTTCTTC. Translation gives CASSLVVSEDYNEQFF.

The chain recombines TRBV14 with TRBJ1-5, with D perhaps TRBD1 (5 bases). The CDR3 is 15 residues long. Trimming took off 7 bases at V and 3 bases at J, with 16 bases between the two ends. CDR1 and CDR2 (germline): SGHDN, FVKESK. CDR3 coding DNA: TGTGCCAGCACAAAGGGACCGAGTCACAATCAGCCCCAGCATTTT. As protein: CASTKGPSHNQPQHF.

This clone was seen more than once but under ten times. The chain links TRBV7-2 to TRBJ2-7; D possibly matches TRBD1 or TRBD2 (6 bases each). This CDR3 region has 16 residues. The germline gives CDR1 SGHTA, CDR2 FQGNSA. V was shortened by 2 bases and J by 2 bases, with 16 bases between the two germline ends. CDR3 bases: TGTGCCAGCAGCTTAACGTGGACGGGGGCGCCCTACGAGCAGTACTTC. This sequence encodes CASSLTWTGAPYEQYF. The full variable domain, its missing parts supplied by reference TRBV7-2 and TRBJ2-7, is GAGVSQSPSNKVTEKGKDVELRCDPISGHTALYWYRQSLGQGLEFLIYFQGNSAPDKSGLPSDRFSAERTGGSVSTLTIQRTQQEDSAVYLCASSLTWTGAPYEQYFGPGTRLTVT.